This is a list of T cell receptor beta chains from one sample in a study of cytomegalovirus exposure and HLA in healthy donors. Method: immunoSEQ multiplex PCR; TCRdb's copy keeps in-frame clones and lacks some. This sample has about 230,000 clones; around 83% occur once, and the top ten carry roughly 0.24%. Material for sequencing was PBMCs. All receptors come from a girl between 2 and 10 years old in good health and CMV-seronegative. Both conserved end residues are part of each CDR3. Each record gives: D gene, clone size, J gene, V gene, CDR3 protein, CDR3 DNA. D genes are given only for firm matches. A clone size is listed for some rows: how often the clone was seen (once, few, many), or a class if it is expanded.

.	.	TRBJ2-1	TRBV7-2	CASSLRAGRAYNEQFF	TGTGCCAGCAGCTTACGGGCGGGAAGGGCTTACAATGAGCAGTTCTTC
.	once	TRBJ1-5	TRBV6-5	CASSPGQRGQPQHF	TGTGCCAGCAGTCCCGGACAGAGAGGGCAGCCCCAGCATTTT
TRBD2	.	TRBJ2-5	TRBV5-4	CASTLAGVDKTQYF	TGTGCCAGCACCCTAGCGGGAGTGGACAAGACCCAGTACTTC
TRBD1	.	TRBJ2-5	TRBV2	CASSSRDSWQETQYF	TGTGCCAGCAGTTCCCGGGACAGCTGGCAAGAGACCCAGTACTTC
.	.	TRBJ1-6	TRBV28	CASSPFSNSPLHF	TGTGCCAGCAGCCCATTTTCCAATTCACCCCTCCACTTT
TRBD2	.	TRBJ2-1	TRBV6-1	CASSERGTSGRVKGDEQFF	TGTGCCAGCAGTGAAAGGGGGACTAGCGGGAGGGTTAAGGGCGATGAGCAGTTCTTC
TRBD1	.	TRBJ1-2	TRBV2	CASHLRGQGNYGYTF	TGTGCCAGCCACCTCCGGGGACAGGGTAACTATGGCTACACCTTC
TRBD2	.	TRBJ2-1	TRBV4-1	CASSPQLAGGPQDEQFF	TGCGCCAGCAGCCCTCAATTAGCGGGAGGGCCGCAGGATGAGCAGTTCTTC
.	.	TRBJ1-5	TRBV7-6	CASSFKLGEQGVGSLHF	TGTGCCAGCAGCTTCAAACTTGGGGAACAAGGGGTTGGGTCGCTGCATTTT
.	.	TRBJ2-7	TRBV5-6	CASSLGGARYEQYF	TGTGCCAGCAGCTTGGGTGGGGCGCGGTACGAGCAGTACTTC
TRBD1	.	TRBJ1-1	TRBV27	CASSFSQGDWNTEAFF	TGTGCCAGCAGTTTTTCCCAGGGGGACTGGAACACTGAAGCTTTCTTT